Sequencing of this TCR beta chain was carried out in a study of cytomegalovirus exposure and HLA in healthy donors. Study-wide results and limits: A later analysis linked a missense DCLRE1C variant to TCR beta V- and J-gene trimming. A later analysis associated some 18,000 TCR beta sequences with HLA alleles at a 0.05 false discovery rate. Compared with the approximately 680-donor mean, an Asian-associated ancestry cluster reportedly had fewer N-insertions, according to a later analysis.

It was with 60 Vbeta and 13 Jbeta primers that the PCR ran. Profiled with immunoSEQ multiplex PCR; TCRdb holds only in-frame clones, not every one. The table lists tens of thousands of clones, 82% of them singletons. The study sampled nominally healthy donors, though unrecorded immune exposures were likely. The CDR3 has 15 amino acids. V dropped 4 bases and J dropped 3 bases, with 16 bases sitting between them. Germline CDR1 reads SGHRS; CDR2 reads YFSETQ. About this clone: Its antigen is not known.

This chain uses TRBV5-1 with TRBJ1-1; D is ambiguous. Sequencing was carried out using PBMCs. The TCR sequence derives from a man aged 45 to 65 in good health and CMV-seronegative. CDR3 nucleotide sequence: TGCGCCAGCAGCCCAGAGAGGTCGAGGGACACTGAAGCTTTCTTT. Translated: CASSPERSRDTEAFF.